This entry describes one T cell receptor (beta chain). Its matching antigen is unknown. Because the CDR3 is missing its conserved closing phenylalanine or tryptophan, this is likely a read error. The data are from a study of tumor-infiltrating lymphocytes in primary liver carcinoma. Findings of the study overall: Found in all five tumor regions were only about 7.5-25% of top clones.

The study co-extracted DNA and RNA from around 20-30 mg of unsorted bulk tissue. All patients had surgically resected primary liver carcinoma. This CDR3 contains 15 residues. With a constant-region primer, TCR beta cDNA was made from about 0.55 ug of total RNA. Investigators got TCR beta libraries out of three nested multiplex PCR rounds, done with slightly modified ARM-PCR. For approximately 9 cycles apiece, the opening two PCR rounds ran with TRBV1-TRBV30 forward primers and a C-beta reverse primer. MiXCR, run by TCRdb on the multiplex PCR reads, gives a single entry per CDR3 protein. The top ten hold less than 30% of the sample, which has roughly 50,000 distinct CDR3 sequences, roughly 77% seen once.

Sequenced: liver tumor tissue from sampling region 2. Subset in this sample: tumor region T2, inferior pole. The source of this sequence is a man aged 35 to 55 with primary liver carcinoma and hepatitis B virus infection. The rearrangement uses TRBV12-3 or TRBV12-4 and TRBJ1-3; D might be TRBD1 (5 bases). DNA of the CDR3: TGTGCCAACAGTTTTGGTGGGGGAGGTGGAAACACCATATATTCT. Translating gives CANSFGGGGGNTIYS.